This T cell receptor beta chain was identified in a study of T cells of healthy individuals. The CDR3 sequence is 17 residues long. V gave up 2 bases and J gave up 0 bases, with 16 bases separating them. Germline assignment: CDR1 MNHEY and CDR2 SMNVEV (reference sequence). Using its own MiXCR run on the 5' RACE reads, TCRdb lists one record per CDR3 protein. The sample records about 96,000 distinct CDR3 sequences, approximately 16% being singletons. The rearrangement joins TRBV27 to TRBJ1-1, with D perhaps matching TRBD1 (6 bases). The receptor was isolated from a human donor in good health. CDR3 sequence: CASSLRLPRGVNTEAFF. The CDR3 region has the DNA TGTGCCAGCAGTTTAAGGCTACCAAGGGGGGTGAACACTGAAGCTTTCTTT.